The subject of this entry is one T cell receptor (beta chain). The antigen is not known. The CDR3 is made up of 13 amino acids. Germline V CDR1 and CDR2: MNHNY, SVGAGI (reference sequence). The entry originates in a study of blood T cells in healthy people across ages. As for the study in general: The capture of about one barcoded beta molecule per two T cells was achieved by template switching. Study-wide findings and caveats: Percentage of naive T cells showed a strong correlation with TCR beta diversity. PBMCs left unsorted prevented a conclusive naive versus antigen-experienced comparison.

Then a second PCR, running roughly 7 to 11 cycles, was carried out with a sample-barcoded 5' primer and a J-beta primer mix. MiXCR, applied by TCRdb to the 5' RACE reads, yields one record per CDR3 protein. The sample lists 780,000 or so distinct CDR3 sequences; roughly 56% were seen once. This clonotype was sampled from a man aged 40-55 years in good health. Material: blood. The chain uses TRBV6-6 and TRBJ2-5; D is possibly TRBD1 (6 bases). The J call may not be correct, given that the DNA end is closer to TRBJ2-7. The CDR3 DNA is TGTGCCAGCACAGGACAGTTTCTCTACGAGCAGTACTTC. It translates to CASTGQFLYEQYF.